The 26 T cell receptor beta chains below come from one sample, sequenced in a study of identical twins (dated by TCRdb to the mid-2010s). Libraries were built with 5' RACE. For sequencing, an Illumina HiSeq 2000 was employed. TCRdb redid the processing of the public reads, applying fastp at Q25 and MiXCR, and retained in-frame beta chains. Rows are combined by CDR3 protein, so each entry shows the most common genes and DNA. The sample table records around 230,000 distinct CDR3 sequences; roughly a tenth of these occur just once. 5% to 5.5% of the sample belongs to the ten largest clones. Sequenced material: memory (CD45RO+) T cells sorted from blood. The cell subset or site label corresponds to: CD45RO+ enriched T cells. These receptors were taken from a woman under 30 in good health.

The chain links TRBV12-3 or TRBV12-4 to TRBJ1-4; 9 bases match TRBD1. With 3 bases clipped from V and 4 bases from J, the junction kept 15 bases outside the gene matches. The CDR3 extends over 19 amino acids. CDR3 DNA sequence: TGTGCCAGCAGTTTGGGATGGGGTTCAGGGACAGGGATTAATGAAAAACTGTTTTTT. Amino acid sequence: CASSLGWGSGTGINEKLFF.

The chain carries TRBV7-2 and TRBJ2-5; no clear D. Trimming took 2 bases from V and 0 from J, leaving 7 bases between them. The germline V gene encodes CDR1 SGHTA and CDR2 FQGNSA. This CDR3 contains 14 residues. The CDR3 nucleotides are TGTGCCAGCAGCTTAAGGTCTCACCAAGAGACCCAGTACTTC. Translating gives CASSLRSHQETQYF.

This clonotype was counted only a few times. This chain links TRBV7-9 with TRBJ2-7; D perhaps matches TRBD1 (7 bases). V was pared by 5 bases and J by 4 bases, with 21 bases between. Germline lookup yields CDR1 SEHNR and CDR2 FQNEAQ (reference sequence). This CDR3 is 16 amino acids long. In DNA, the CDR3 is TGTGCCAGCAGCCCGGGACTCAGGGGGTCCCTTTACGAGCAGTACTTC. Its translation: CASSPGLRGSLYEQYF. Combining the CDR3 with reference TRBV7-9 and TRBJ2-7 gives the whole variable domain DTGVSQNPRHKITKRGQNVTFRCDPISEHNRLYWYRQTLGQGPEFLTYFQNEAQLEKSRLLSDRFSAERPKGSFSTLEIQRTEQGDSAMYLCASSPGLRGSLYEQYFGPGTRLTVT.

This clonotype was counted many times. The gene calls are TRBV6-4 and TRBJ2-3; D assignment may be TRBD1 or TRBD2 (5 bases each). Germline assignment: CDR1 MRHNA and CDR2 SNTAGT. The CDR3 totals 15 residues. Trimming took 3 bases from V and 1 from J, leaving 11 bases between them. The CDR3 reads CASSERGEGTDTQYF. The CDR3 region has the DNA TGTGCCAGCAGTGAGAGGGGAGAGGGCACAGATACGCAGTATTTT.

This clonotype has just a few counts. This chain joins TRBV27 and TRBJ2-5, with D hard to call. This CDR3 region has 14 residues. V was cut by 5 bases and J by 5 bases, with 15 bases left in between. The germline CDR1 and CDR2 sequences are MNHEY and SMNVEV (reference sequence). The CDR3 protein is CASSPQNTWETQYF. The CDR3 nucleotides read TGTGCCAGCAGTCCACAGAATACCTGGGAGACCCAGTACTTC.

Only a few counts were recorded for this clonotype. V and J are TRBV20-1 and TRBJ2-5; D unclear. Trimming pared 1 base from V and 4 bases from J, leaving 13 bases between. The germline V gene has CDR1 DFQATT and CDR2 SNEGSKA (reference sequence). The CDR3 spans 14 residues. The CDR3 region has the DNA TGCAGTGCTAGAGGGATAGGAGTCGCAGAGACCCAGTACTTC. This gives the protein CSARGIGVAETQYF.

There are a few counts of this clonotype. This chain links TRBV11-1 with TRBJ2-3; 10 bases align to TRBD2. J lost 1 base, V lost 2 bases, and 15 bases had no gene match. CDR3 length: 20 residues. Germline assignment: CDR1 SGHAT and CDR2 FQDESV (reference sequence). The CDR3 here is CASSLYGTGGGLAGTDTQYF. CDR3 nucleotide sequence: TGTGCCAGCAGCTTATATGGGACAGGAGGTGGACTAGCGGGCACAGATACGCAGTATTTT.

The chain links TRBV5-5 to TRBJ2-5; tentatively, D is TRBD1 (6 bases). The V gene lost 4 bases and the J gene lost 5 bases, with 9 bases spanning the gap. Germline lookup yields CDR1 SGHKS and CDR2 YYEKEE (reference sequence). There are 12 residues in the CDR3. The chain's CDR3 is CASSPTGETQYF. CDR3 DNA: TGTGCCAGCAGCCCCACAGGGGAGACCCAGTACTTC.

The V gene is TRBV6-2 or TRBV6-3, the J gene TRBJ1-6; 10 nucleotides agree with TRBD1. Trimming cost V 2 bases and J 9 bases; bases outside gene matches: 4. This CDR3 has 15 amino acids. The germline CDR1 and CDR2 sequences are MNHEY and SVGEGT. CDR3 region: CASSYLRDRGSPLHF. The CDR3 region has the DNA TGTGCCAGCAGTTACCTCCGGGACAGGGGTTCACCCCTCCACTTT.

J is TRBJ1-1 and V is TRBV13; D is perhaps TRBD1 (5 bases). The CDR3 has 14 amino acids. Germline V CDR1 and CDR2: PRHDT, FYEKMQ (reference sequence). V lost 5 bases to trimming and J lost 1 base, with 11 bases between them. CDR3: CASSTPQGNTEAFF. The CDR3 DNA is TGTGCCAGCAGCACCCCTCAGGGGAACACTGAAGCTTTCTTT.

This clonotype was seen at least ten times. CDR3 residues: CASAGPDPEAFF. The CDR3 DNA sequence: TGTGCCAGCGCCGGTCCAGACCCTGAAGCTTTCTTT. V is TRBV12-3 or TRBV12-4 and J is TRBJ1-1, with no clear D. Trimming took 8 bases from V and 6 from J, leaving 13 bases between them. This CDR3 has 12 residues.

This clonotype has a handful of counts. The genes are TRBV11-3 and TRBJ1-1; D not resolved. Trimming took off 6 bases at V and 3 bases at J, with 17 bases between the two ends. Germline V lookup: CDR1 SGHNT, CDR2 YENEEA. The CDR3 loop spans 15 amino acids. CDR3 nucleotides: TGTGCCAGCAGACGCTTATCGGGGATGGACACTGAAGCTTTCTTT. This codes for CASRRLSGMDTEAFF.

This clonotype was seen many times. The chain recombines TRBV3-1 with TRBJ1-4, with D tentatively TRBD1 (6 bases). CDR3 size: 13 residues. Trimming stripped 4 bases from V and 10 bases from J, with 13 bases between. Per the germline V gene, CDR1 is LGHDT and CDR2 is YNNKEL (reference sequence). The CDR3 coding sequence is TGTGCCAGCAGCCTGACAGGTCGCGGAAAACTGTTTTTT. This sequence encodes CASSLTGRGKLFF.

This clonotype was recorded a few times. This chain connects TRBV5-1 to TRBJ2-7; D is perhaps TRBD1 (6 bases). The germline V and J ends were trimmed by 3 bases and 3 bases, with 13 bases remaining between them. CDR1 is SGHRS, CDR2 YFSETQ, per germline. This CDR3 has 14 residues. CDR3 nucleotides: TGCGCCAGCAGCTGGGGGACGGACAGCTACGAGCAGTACTTC. Translated: CASSWGTDSYEQYF.

In its sample, this clonotype was seen many times. The V call is TRBV7-9, the J call TRBJ1-4, with 9 bases fitting TRBD1. The germline gives CDR1 SEHNR, CDR2 FQNEAQ (reference sequence). With V trimmed by 5 bases and J by 6 bases, 4 bases remained unmatched. The CDR3 length is 14 residues. CDR3: CASSPGQGYEKLFF. CDR3 in DNA: TGTGCCAGCAGCCCGGGACAGGGCTATGAAAAACTGTTTTTT. Full variable domain (missing parts from reference TRBV7-9 and TRBJ1-4): DTGVSQNPRHKITKRGQNVTFRCDPISEHNRLYWYRQTLGQGPEFLTYFQNEAQLEKSRLLSDRFSAERPKGSFSTLEIQRTEQGDSAMYLCASSPGQGYEKLFFGSGTQLSVL.

The chain uses TRBV6-1 and TRBJ2-6; D possibly matches TRBD1 or TRBD2 (5 bases each). The germline V gene encodes CDR1 MNHNS and CDR2 SASEGT. Deletions cut 4 bases from V and 1 base from J, with 8 bases between. This CDR3 has 15 amino acids. The DNA for the CDR3 is TGTGCCAGCAGTGTCGGGGCTTCTGGGGCCAACGTCCTGACTTTC. This translates into CASSVGASGANVLTF.

This clonotype has a handful of counts. V gene TRBV20-1 combines with J gene TRBJ2-7; no firm D call. Germline assignment: CDR1 DFQATT and CDR2 SNEGSKA (reference sequence). V lost 4 bases and J 2 bases, leaving 12 bases between the germline ends. There are 13 residues in the CDR3. DNA of the CDR3: TGCAGTGCTATGCGCCGGTCACCCTACGAGCAGTACTTC. This sequence encodes CSAMRRSPYEQYF.

This clonotype was seen more than once but under ten times. The chain combines TRBV15 with TRBJ2-1, with D tentatively TRBD1 (6 bases). The CDR3 is 16 amino acids. The germline V gene encodes CDR1 LNHNV and CDR2 YYDKDF (reference sequence). The V and J ends lost 5 bases and 0 bases respectively, with 14 bases between them. CDR3 in amino acids: CATSLERGSSYNEQFF. The CDR3 DNA sequence: TGTGCCACCAGCCTAGAGAGGGGGAGCTCCTACAATGAGCAGTTCTTC.

This chain uses TRBV4-2 with TRBJ1-2, with TRBD1 matching 10 bases. V lost 0 bases to trimming and J lost 6 bases; unmatched junction nucleotides: 1. This CDR3 is built from 14 residues. CDR1 LGHNA and CDR2 YNFKEQ come from the germline V gene. As DNA, the CDR3 is TGTGCCAGCAGCCAAGAAGGGACAGGGGATGGCTACACCTTC. This gives the protein CASSQEGTGDGYTF.

This clonotype has only one observation. The V call is TRBV2, the J call TRBJ2-3; 7 bases are shared with TRBD1. Germline CDR1 reads SNHLY; CDR2 reads FYNNEI. The V and J ends lost 4 bases and 3 bases, in that order; junction bases with no gene match: 7. The CDR3 totals 15 residues. The CDR3 here is CASSVEGAVTDTQYF. The DNA of the CDR3 is TGTGCCAGCAGTGTTGAGGGGGCCGTGACAGATACGCAGTATTTT.

V usage is TRBV5-1 and J usage is TRBJ2-1; 13 bases are a match to TRBD2. V trimming: 5 bases; J trimming: 9 bases; junction bases outside the gene matches: 8. Germline V gene data show CDR1 as SGHRS and CDR2 as YFSETQ. This CDR3 has 15 amino acids. CDR3 protein: CASRILAGGLSEQFF. The CDR3 DNA reads as TGCGCCAGCAGAATACTAGCGGGAGGGCTCAGTGAGCAGTTCTTC.

This clonotype was seen ten or more times. The chain couples TRBV20-1 to TRBJ1-1; TRBD1 matches at 9 bases. Germline loops: CDR1 DFQATT, CDR2 SNEGSKA (reference sequence). The CDR3 is 14 residues long. Trimming took 0 bases from V and 4 from J; bases not matched to a gene: 3. CDR3 in amino acids: CSARDGTGSTEAFF. The CDR3 DNA reads as TGCAGTGCTAGAGACGGGACAGGGAGCACTGAAGCTTTCTTT.

The rearrangement links TRBV3-1 to TRBJ2-5; D remains unclear. From germline, CDR1 is LGHDT and CDR2 YNNKEL (reference sequence). V lost 0 bases and J lost 5, with 16 bases in between. This CDR3 is 16 amino acids long. CDR3 sequence (DNA): TGTGCCAGCAGCCAAGAGATTGGCGCTAGTCGGGAGACCCAGTACTTC. Translating gives CASSQEIGASRETQYF.

J is TRBJ2-5 and V is TRBV5-6; 10 nucleotides align to TRBD2. After removal of 2 bases from V and 6 bases from J, the junction contained 10 bases not matched to a gene. Per germline, CDR1 SGHDT and CDR2 YYEEEE. CDR3 size: 16 residues. This CDR3 is CASSFSGGPRVKTQYF. CDR3 nucleotides: TGTGCCAGCAGCTTTAGCGGGGGGCCCAGGGTAAAGACCCAGTACTTC.

This chain joins TRBV15 and TRBJ2-4; 8 positions match TRBD2. The CDR3 is made up of 15 amino acids. CDR1 and CDR2 from the germline V gene are LNHNV and YYDKDF (reference sequence). V dropped 5 bases and J dropped 4; count of bases not matched to a gene: 7. CDR3 DNA: TGTGCCACCAGCTCCGGGGGGGGGAAGAAAAACATTCAGTACTTC. Translating gives CATSSGGGKKNIQYF.

This clonotype has a handful of counts. The DNA of the CDR3 is TGTGCCAGCAGTCAGGATTCGAGTGAGCAGTTCTTC. Its protein is CASSQDSSEQFF. The chain carries TRBV6-1 and TRBJ2-1, with unresolved D. This CDR3 contains 12 residues. The V end was cut by 5 bases, the J end by 9 bases, with 11 bases between. Germline V gene sequence: CDR1 MNHNS, CDR2 SASEGT.